A few counts support the clone carrying this TCR beta chain. The antigen is undetermined. This sample stems from a study of T cell repertoires in cytomegalovirus infection. Study as a whole: Signatures in public TCR beta sequences pointed to both CMV infection and matching HLA type.

V lost 7 bases and J 1 base, leaving 11 bases between the germline ends. This CDR3 contains 14 residues. Germline CDR1 and CDR2: MNHEY and SVGEGT. MiXCR, run by TCRdb on the reads, gives a single entry per CDR3 protein. The sample holds approximately 770,000 distinct CDR3 sequences, about 29% seen once. Broader study findings: Carriage of CMV together with the relevant HLA was identifiable through cumulative public TCR beta family frequency. HLA-C-restricted, CMV-specific TCR beta clonotypes were dominant ex vivo.

The chain is built from TRBV6-2 or TRBV6-3 and TRBJ2-4; the D gene is possibly TRBD1 (6 bases). This receptor was identified in a human donor in good health (CMV status not recorded). Some clones in this sample may be carry-over from other donors' samples. Here the sequenced sample was cultured CD8+ T cells from PBMCs, taken from culture after CMV antigen stimulation. CDR3 amino acids: CASKTGAAKNIQYF. The CDR3 DNA follows: TGTGCCAGCAAGACAGGAGCCGCCAAAAACATTCAGTACTTC.